A single sample gave rise to the 29 T cell receptor beta chains below, sequenced in a study of T-cell memory formation after mild COVID-19. TCRdb re-called the 5' RACE reads through MiXCR, storing one row per CDR3 protein. The table records roughly 280,000 distinct CDR3 sequences, over 7% of them present only once. Sample: PBMCs or a T cell subset sorted from them (not recorded which). These receptor sequences come from a man between 18 and 35 years old who had mild COVID-19 (a few samples of this study predate the infection). Cell type and time point are not known.

The V call is TRBV6-2 or TRBV6-3, the J call TRBJ2-2; D is uncertain. This CDR3 has 15 residues. The V and J ends lost 2 bases and 0 bases respectively, with 7 bases between them. The germline V gene encodes CDR1 MNHEY and CDR2 SVGEGT. CDR3 residues: CASSYVAANTGELFF. CDR3 coding DNA: TGTGCCAGCAGTTACGTGGCGGCGAACACCGGGGAGCTGTTTTTT.

This clonotype showed up many times. The genes are TRBV11-2 and TRBJ2-5; 9 nucleotides agree with TRBD2. The CDR3 extends over 16 amino acids. Germline values: CDR1 SGHAT, CDR2 FQNNGV. V was pared by 5 bases and J by 2 bases, with 9 bases of the junction left unmatched. The CDR3 is CASSPGASGEQETQYF. The DNA for the CDR3 is TGTGCCAGCAGCCCAGGGGCTAGCGGGGAGCAAGAGACCCAGTACTTC. Complete variable domain (other parts from reference TRBV11-2 and TRBJ2-5): EAGVAQSPRYKIIEKRQSVAFWCNPISGHATLYWYQQILGQGPKLLIQFQNNGVVDDSQLPKDRFSAERLKGVDSTLKIQPAKLEDSAVYLCASSPGASGEQETQYFGPGTRLLVL.

The V gene is TRBV4-1, the J gene TRBJ2-7; D unclear. The CDR3 contains 16 residues. Trimming pared 1 base from V and 4 bases from J, leaving 17 bases between. Germline V lookup: CDR1 MGHRA, CDR2 YSYEKL. The CDR3 DNA sequence: TGCGCCAGCAGCCAAGGTCATCAGCGCCCCTTATACGAGCAGTACTTC. Translated, it gives CASSQGHQRPLYEQYF.

This clonotype was detected many times. As DNA, the CDR3 is TGCGCCAGCAGGCAGGTGGCGGGTTCGACCGGGGAGCTGTTTTTT. This translates into CASRQVAGSTGELFF. The gene calls are TRBV4-3 and TRBJ2-2; D possibly corresponds to TRBD2 (5 bases). The germline CDR1 and CDR2 sequences are LGHNA and YSLEER. V was shortened by 6 bases and J by 5 bases, with 16 bases between the two germline ends. This CDR3 is built from 15 residues.

This chain uses TRBV2 with TRBJ2-3; TRBD2 aligns across 12 bases. CDR3 length: 15 residues. Per germline, CDR1 SNHLY and CDR2 FYNNEI. V shed 6 bases and J 5 bases; nucleotides not matched to a gene: 6. The CDR3 loop is CASRTSGGHLDTQYF. The CDR3 nucleotides read TGTGCCAGCAGAACTAGCGGGGGGCACTTAGATACGCAGTATTTT.

This chain uses TRBV4-2 with TRBJ2-5, with 13 bases fitting TRBD2. CDR1 is LGHNA, CDR2 YNFKEQ, per germline. Trimming removed 4 bases from V and 3 bases from J; junction bases left unmatched: 8. The CDR3 contains 17 residues. The CDR3 here is CASSRRLAGGSEETQYF. CDR3 in DNA: TGTGCCAGCAGCCGAAGACTAGCGGGGGGATCGGAAGAGACCCAGTACTTC.

This clonotype was counted at least ten times. V gene TRBV7-2 combines with J gene TRBJ1-5; D is possibly TRBD1 (5 bases). The CDR3 is made up of 14 amino acids. Germline CDR1 reads SGHTA; CDR2 reads FQGNSA. V gave up 4 bases and J gave up 7 bases, with 14 bases separating them. The CDR3 coding sequence is TGTGCCAGCAGCTGGAAGAGGGGAGGCCAGCCCCAGCATTTT. It codes for CASSWKRGGQPQHF.

This sequence joins TRBV4-1 and TRBJ2-7, with TRBD2 as a possible D gene (5 bases). Trimming removed 1 base at V and 4 bases at J, with 14 bases between. The CDR3 covers 15 residues. Germline V CDR1 and CDR2: MGHRA, YSYEKL. CDR3 coding DNA: TGCGCCAGCAGCCAAGGGGAAGGTGACTATTACGAGCAGTACTTC. It translates to CASSQGEGDYYEQYF.

In its sample, this clonotype was seen a few times. V is TRBV7-2 and J is TRBJ2-3, with D tentatively TRBD2 (6 bases). Germline V gene data show CDR1 as SGHTA and CDR2 as FQGNSA. CDR3 length: 15 amino acids. Trimming shortened V by 1 base and J by 5 bases, and 13 bases separated the two germline ends. CDR3 coding DNA: TGTGCCAGCAGCTTAGGGCGGGGTCCGATAGATACGCAGTATTTT. This codes for CASSLGRGPIDTQYF. Combining the CDR3 with reference TRBV7-2 and TRBJ2-3 gives the whole variable domain GAGVSQSPSNKVTEKGKDVELRCDPISGHTALYWYRQSLGQGLEFLIYFQGNSAPDKSGLPSDRFSAERTGGSVSTLTIQRTQQEDSAVYLCASSLGRGPIDTQYFGPGTRLTVL.

This chain joins TRBV9 and TRBJ1-6; 8 positions match TRBD1. V lost 2 bases, J lost 10 bases, and 5 bases stayed unmatched. CDR1 and CDR2 (germline): SGDLS, YYNGEE. This CDR3 spans 14 amino acids. The CDR3 region has the DNA TGTGCCAGCAGCGTCGGACAGGGAAAATCACCCCTCCACTTT. Its translation is CASSVGQGKSPLHF.

CDR3 in amino acids: CASSGTGSYNEQFF. CDR3 sequence (DNA): TGTGCCAGCAGCGGGACAGGTTCCTACAATGAGCAGTTCTTC. The V gene is TRBV4-2, the J gene TRBJ2-1; 8 bases are a match to TRBD1. The CDR3 sequence is 14 residues long. The J segment lost 1 base and the V segment lost 5 bases, leaving 1 base of the junction unmatched. Germline V gives CDR1 LGHNA, CDR2 YNFKEQ.

This clonotype was counted between two and nine times. The chain employs TRBV29-1 and TRBJ1-2; weak D call: TRBD1 (6 bases). This CDR3 is built from 13 residues. V dropped 4 bases and J dropped 2 bases, with 11 bases sitting between them. CDR1 and CDR2 (germline): SQVTM, ANQGSEA. CDR3 DNA: TGCAGCGTTGTTGGGGGGCCGAACTATGGCTACACCTTC. This sequence encodes CSVVGGPNYGYTF.

This clonotype was counted between two and nine times. The chain links TRBV29-1 to TRBJ2-1; D unresolved. The CDR3 is 14 amino acids. V was trimmed by 0 bases and J by 4 bases, leaving 10 bases between them. Germline CDR1 SQVTM, CDR2 ANQGSEA. The CDR3 loop is CSVEDYGMYNEQFF. The CDR3 bases are TGCAGCGTTGAAGATTATGGGATGTACAATGAGCAGTTCTTC.

The genes are TRBV9 and TRBJ1-3, with a weak D call TRBD1 (5 bases). V was cut by 0 bases and J by 3 bases, with 10 bases left in between. The germline CDR1 and CDR2 sequences are SGDLS and YYNGEE. The CDR3 loop spans 15 amino acids. In DNA form, the CDR3 reads TGTGCCAGCAGCGTAGGGGGGACTGGTGGAAACACCATATATTTT. This gives the protein CASSVGGTGGNTIYF.

The chain joins TRBV20-1 to TRBJ2-5; the D is unclear. The germline gives CDR1 DFQATT, CDR2 SNEGSKA (reference sequence). CDR3 length equals 12 residues. Trimming stripped 6 bases from V and 7 bases from J, with 15 bases between. The CDR3 sequence is CSAAELGLTQYF. The CDR3 bases are TGCAGTGCGGCAGAACTGGGATTGACCCAGTACTTC.

The chain is built from TRBV5-6 and TRBJ2-1; 7 nucleotides line up with TRBD2. This CDR3 is built from 16 residues. The V gene end was trimmed by 4 bases and the J gene end by 9 bases; junction bases not matched to a gene: 16. Germline values: CDR1 SGHDT, CDR2 YYEEEE. The CDR3 here is CASSPIGKGLAAEQFF. The DNA for the CDR3 is TGTGCCAGCAGCCCAATCGGGAAGGGGCTAGCGGCTGAGCAGTTCTTC.

This clonotype was counted ten times or more. The chain is built from TRBV15 and TRBJ2-5; TRBD2 might be the D (5 bases). Germline values: CDR1 LNHNV, CDR2 YYDKDF (reference sequence). Trimming pared 0 bases from V and 1 base from J, leaving 9 bases between. CDR3 size: 15 residues. CDR3 loop: CATSRDLGSQETQYF. The CDR3 DNA sequence: TGTGCCACCAGCAGAGATCTGGGGAGCCAAGAGACCCAGTACTTC.

There are a few counts of this clonotype. The chain couples TRBV25-1 to TRBJ2-7, with 7 bases matching TRBD1. The CDR3 has 16 amino acids. The trim removed 2 bases at V and 3 bases at J, leaving 10 bases unmatched. Germline-derived CDR1 and CDR2 are MGHDK and SYGVNS. The DNA of the CDR3 is TGTGCCAGCAGTGAAATCGGGGTCAGGGGGTTCTACGAGCAGTACTTC. Translating it yields CASSEIGVRGFYEQYF.

A few counts support this clonotype. The chain employs TRBV18 and TRBJ2-7, with 10 bases matching TRBD1. This CDR3 is 13 amino acids long. In germline, CDR1 is KGHSH, CDR2 LQKENI. V lost 6 bases and J lost 6; bases outside the gene matches: 5. The CDR3 sequence is CASSRDRGSEQYF. CDR3 coding DNA: TGTGCCAGCTCCCGGGACAGGGGAAGCGAGCAGTACTTC.

This clonotype was seen ten or more times. The V and J genes are TRBV27 and TRBJ2-7; maybe TRBD2 (5 bases). The CDR3 loop spans 14 amino acids. Trimming shortened V by 3 bases and J by 5 bases, and 14 bases separated the two germline ends. Germline values: CDR1 MNHEY, CDR2 SMNVEV (reference sequence). The CDR3, as DNA: TGTGCCAGCAGTTTCGAGGGTATCGGGGACGAGCAGTACTTC. It translates to CASSFEGIGDEQYF.

This clonotype showed up many times. The chain carries TRBV6-5 and TRBJ1-1, with D possibly being TRBD1 (5 bases). The CDR3 contains 12 residues. Germline V gene lookup returns CDR1 MNHEY and CDR2 SVGAGI. V was cut by 1 base and J by 5 bases, with 5 bases left in between. CDR3 region: CASSYWGTEAFF. CDR3 sequence (DNA): TGTGCCAGCAGTTACTGGGGGACTGAAGCTTTCTTT.

The CDR3 DNA reads TGTGCCAGCAGCATCCGGGACAGGGGTTTGGAGACCCAGTACTTC. It is translated as CASSIRDRGLETQYF. The rearrangement links TRBV7-9 to TRBJ2-5; TRBD1 aligns across 10 bases. The CDR3 sequence is 15 residues long. Germline-derived CDR1 and CDR2 are SEHNR and FQNEAQ (reference sequence). J was trimmed by 5 bases and V by 5 bases; bases with no gene match: 8.

This clonotype was counted a few times. This chain uses TRBV18 with TRBJ1-2, with a possible D match to TRBD1 (5 bases). With 4 bases removed from V and 10 bases from J, the gap between germline ends came to 19 bases. Germline-derived CDR1 and CDR2 are KGHSH and LQKENI. The CDR3 covers 14 residues. For the CDR3, the DNA is TGTGCCAGCTCACGGCTCGGGACCGGGCTTGACTACACCTTC. It is translated as CASSRLGTGLDYTF.

At least ten counts were recorded for this clonotype. The V call is TRBV5-5, the J call TRBJ2-1; D not resolved. The V gene lost 4 bases and the J gene lost 2 bases, with 7 bases spanning the gap. Germline V CDR1 and CDR2: SGHKS, YYEKEE (reference sequence). The CDR3 runs to 13 residues. CDR3 amino acids: CASSAAAYNEQFF. CDR3 nucleotides: TGTGCCAGCAGCGCTGCGGCCTACAATGAGCAGTTCTTC.

V and J are TRBV6-6 and TRBJ2-7, with D unresolved. Trimming cost V 6 bases and J 2 bases, with 11 bases left between them. The CDR3 has 13 residues. Germline CDR1 is MNHNY and CDR2 is SVGAGI (reference sequence). The CDR3 DNA reads as TGTGCCAGCAGAGGCGGAACGACCTACGAGCAGTACGTC. Its protein product is CASRGGTTYEQYV.

The rearrangement joins TRBV21-1 to TRBJ1-1. TRBV21-1 is a listed pseudogene. This CDR3 comprises 15 residues. The CDR3 bases are TGTGCCAGCAGCAAAGAGTGGCAGACAAACACTGAAGCTTTCTTT. This sequence encodes CASSKEWQTNTEAFF.

This clonotype was seen ten or more times. The genes are TRBV7-9 and TRBJ1-6, with 10 bases aligning to TRBD1. Per germline, CDR1 SEHNR and CDR2 FQNEAQ (reference sequence). CDR3 length equals 15 residues. Trimming cost V 4 bases and J 7 bases; bases outside gene matches: 4. Here the CDR3 DNA reads TGTGCCAGCAGCTACTTGGGACAGGGGAATTCACCCCTCCACTTT. It specifies CASSYLGQGNSPLHF.

The rearrangement links TRBV11-2 to TRBJ2-7; 7 positions match TRBD1. The CDR3 covers 13 residues. J lost 3 bases, V lost 4 bases, and 3 bases had no gene match. Germline V gene lookup returns CDR1 SGHAT and CDR2 FQNNGV. The CDR3 DNA is TGTGCCAGCAGCTACAACAGGGGCTACGAGCAGTACTTC. Translated, it gives CASSYNRGYEQYF.

The V call is TRBV6-1, the J call TRBJ2-7; TRBD1 agrees at 10 bases. This CDR3 contains 15 residues. The trim removed 4 bases at V and 3 bases at J, leaving 6 bases unmatched. CDR1 and CDR2 from the germline V gene are MNHNS and SASEGT. CDR3 loop: CASSVSGQGHYEQYF. The CDR3 DNA reads TGTGCCAGCAGTGTTTCGGGACAGGGGCACTACGAGCAGTACTTC.